A single sample is the source of the 18 T cell receptor beta chains below, sequenced in a study of cytomegalovirus exposure and HLA in healthy donors. PCR involved 60 Vbeta and 13 Jbeta primers. TCRdb's copy holds only in-frame clones and misses some; the assay was immunoSEQ multiplex PCR. Counted here are some 150,000 clones, 70% to 80% occurring once; the ten biggest clones make up roughly 6.7%. What was sequenced was PBMCs. These receptor sequences come from a man aged 50-60 years in good health and CMV-seropositive.

The V call is TRBV18, the J call TRBJ1-5, with D possibly TRBD1 on 5 matching bases. Between the trimmed V and J ends, which lost 3 bases and 2 bases, there was a span of 8 bases. This CDR3 comprises 14 residues. Germline CDR1 and CDR2: KGHSH and LQKENI. CDR3 in amino acids: CASSPLGGNQPQHF. In nucleotides, the CDR3 is TGTGCCAGCTCACCGTTAGGGGGCAATCAGCCCCAGCATTTT.

V gene TRBV7-3 combines with J gene TRBJ2-3, with 10 nucleotides matching TRBD2. Per germline, CDR1 SGHTA and CDR2 FQGTGA. CDR3 size: 15 residues. J gave up 2 bases and V 4 bases, and 3 bases lay outside the gene matches. CDR3 nucleotide sequence: TGTGCCAGCAGCTCCGGACTAGCGGCCACAGATACGCAGTATTTT. This codes for CASSSGLAATDTQYF.

This chain connects TRBV7-3 to TRBJ1-1, with D possibly matching TRBD1 (5 bases). Germline CDR1 SGHTA, CDR2 FQGTGA. This CDR3 is 14 amino acids long. Trimming removed 6 bases from V and 0 bases from J, with 11 bases in between. The CDR3 spells CASSPTELNTEAFF. CDR3 DNA: TGTGCCAGCAGTCCGACAGAGCTGAACACTGAAGCTTTCTTT.

This rearrangement joins TRBV18 to TRBJ1-1; 11 nucleotides line up with TRBD1. This CDR3 contains 16 residues. Germline V CDR1 and CDR2: KGHSH, LQKENI. V lost 5 bases to trimming and J lost 3 bases; unmatched junction nucleotides: 8. CDR3 amino acids: CASSAMGTGGDTEAFF. The CDR3 DNA reads TGTGCCAGCTCAGCGATGGGGACAGGGGGGGACACTGAAGCTTTCTTT.

The J gene is TRBJ2-2, the V gene TRBV15; no clear D gene. Per the germline V gene, CDR1 is LNHNV and CDR2 is YYDKDF (reference sequence). Trimming stripped 0 bases from V and 7 bases from J, with 12 bases between. CDR3 size: 15 residues. In DNA, the CDR3 is TGTGCCACCAGCAGAGACTATAGATTTGACGGGGAGCTGTTTTTT. Amino acids: CATSRDYRFDGELFF.

V and J are TRBV2 and TRBJ1-4, with no clear D. Germline V gene sequence: CDR1 SNHLY, CDR2 FYNNEI. Between the trimmed V and J ends, which lost 4 bases and 4 bases, there was a span of 10 bases. This CDR3 has 14 residues. DNA for the CDR3: TGTGCCAGCAGTGTTGGTAGCATTAATGAAAAACTGTTTTTT. Residues: CASSVGSINEKLFF.

This clone was counted only a few times. The chain carries TRBV6-1 and TRBJ2-7, with a weak D call TRBD1 (5 bases). Germline CDR1 is MNHNS and CDR2 is SASEGT. The CDR3 totals 12 residues. V lost 6 bases and J 1 base, leaving 7 bases between the germline ends. The CDR3 DNA reads as TGTGCCAGCAGGGACAAGTCCTACGAGCAGTACTTC. Protein sequence: CASRDKSYEQYF.

V gene TRBV2 combines with J gene TRBJ1-4; D perhaps matches TRBD1 (6 bases). The CDR3 has 14 residues. From germline, CDR1 is SNHLY and CDR2 FYNNEI. The V end lost 6 bases, the J end lost 5 bases, and 13 bases lay between the germline ends. The CDR3 region is CASSRQDSNEKLFF. DNA of the CDR3: TGTGCCAGCAGCCGACAGGATTCGAATGAAAAACTGTTTTTT.

V usage is TRBV27 and J usage is TRBJ2-3; 10 nucleotides align to TRBD1. The CDR3 is 15 amino acids. Germline V lookup: CDR1 MNHEY, CDR2 SMNVEV (reference sequence). The J segment lost 3 bases and the V segment lost 6 bases, leaving 6 bases of the junction unmatched. The CDR3 here is CASSLGQGFTDTQYF. The CDR3 bases are TGTGCCAGCAGCCTGGGACAGGGGTTTACAGATACGCAGTATTTT.

This clone was observed a handful of times. The chain recombines TRBV9 with TRBJ1-6, with D possibly TRBD1 on 6 matching bases. The germline gives CDR1 SGDLS, CDR2 YYNGEE. This CDR3 comprises 16 residues. The ends were cut back, 0 bases at V and 8 bases at J, with 15 bases in the middle. CDR3 DNA: TGTGCCAGCAGCGTAGGGGGTGCCAGGGGTGATTCACCCCTCCACTTT. This translates into CASSVGGARGDSPLHF. Filled out from reference TRBV9 and TRBJ1-6, the complete variable domain reads DSGVTQTPKHLITATGQRVTLRCSPRSGDLSVYWYQQSLDQGLQFLIQYYNGEERAKGNILERFSAQQFPDLHSELNLSSLELGDSALYFCASSVGGARGDSPLHFGNGTRLTVT.

A few counts support this clone. The J gene is TRBJ1-1, the V gene TRBV9; 12 nucleotides match TRBD1. Germline V gives CDR1 SGDLS, CDR2 YYNGEE. The CDR3 is made up of 15 amino acids. After removal of 4 bases from V and 6 bases from J, the junction contained 7 bases not matched to a gene. The CDR3 DNA follows: TGTGCCAGCAGCCTGGGACAGGGGGCCCCACCTGAAGCTTTCTTT. It yields the protein CASSLGQGAPPEAFF. The full variable domain, rest sourced from reference TRBV9 and TRBJ1-1, is DSGVTQTPKHLITATGQRVTLRCSPRSGDLSVYWYQQSLDQGLQFLIQYYNGEERAKGNILERFSAQQFPDLHSELNLSSLELGDSALYFCASSLGQGAPPEAFFGQGTRLTVV.

The gene calls are TRBV5-1 and TRBJ2-2; TRBD2 matches at 7 bases. Germline loops: CDR1 SGHRS, CDR2 YFSETQ. With 3 bases clipped from V and 1 base from J, the junction kept 3 bases outside the gene matches. The CDR3 sequence is 15 residues long. The CDR3 coding sequence is TGCGCCAGCAGCTCCGTAGCGGGGAACACCGGGGAGCTGTTTTTT. Protein sequence: CASSSVAGNTGELFF.

J is TRBJ1-2 and V is TRBV5-6, with D perhaps matching TRBD1 (6 bases). The CDR3 is 13 amino acids. V gave up 4 bases and J gave up 4 bases, with 11 bases separating them. The V gene's germline CDR1 is SGHDT and CDR2 YYEEEE. CDR3 nucleotides: TGTGCCAGCAGCGGCGGGGGGCGCTATGGCTACACCTTC. It codes for CASSGGGRYGYTF.

The DNA for the CDR3 is TGTGCCAGCAGCTTAGGGGTGGCTAGCGGGGCCCAAGAGACCCAGTACTTC. Its protein product is CASSLGVASGAQETQYF. This sequence joins TRBV11-2 and TRBJ2-5, with TRBD2 identical over 9 bases. The CDR3 runs 17 residues. Germline V gene sequence: CDR1 SGHAT, CDR2 FQNNGV. Germline trimming cut 1 base from V and 1 base from J; bases unmatched to any gene: 7.

This chain links TRBV5-8 with TRBJ2-7, with 13 bases that match TRBD2. V was pared by 4 bases and J by 2 bases, with 6 bases of the junction left unmatched. Germline lookup yields CDR1 SGHTS and CDR2 YDEGEE. The length of the CDR3 is 16 residues. The CDR3 DNA reads TGTGCCAGCAGCAAGGGACTAGCGGGGCGAACCTACGAGCAGTACTTC. It specifies CASSKGLAGRTYEQYF.

The CDR3: CASSVREQQYF. DNA of the CDR3: TGTGCCAGCAGCGTGAGGGAGCAGCAGTATTTT. This rearrangement joins TRBV7-8 to TRBJ2-3; D might be TRBD2 (5 bases). This CDR3 is 11 amino acids long. V lost 5 bases to trimming and J lost 11 bases, with 11 bases between them. Germline CDR1 reads SGHVS; CDR2 reads FQNEAQ.

This clone showed up just once. The CDR3, as DNA: TGCGCCAGCAGCGACGGACAGGGGGCTCCAACTAATGAAAAACTGTTTTTT. This codes for CASSDGQGAPTNEKLFF. The V and J genes are TRBV5-1 and TRBJ1-4, with 11 positions matching TRBD1. CDR3 size: 17 residues. The V gene's germline CDR1 is SGHRS and CDR2 YFSETQ. V trimming: 4 bases; J trimming: 0 bases; junction bases outside the gene matches: 5.

The chain links TRBV11-1 to TRBJ2-1; 14 nucleotides align to TRBD2. With V trimmed by 5 bases and J by 6 bases, 12 bases remained unmatched. The CDR3 contains 18 residues. Germline V gives CDR1 SGHAT, CDR2 FQDESV (reference sequence). The CDR3 nucleotides are TGTGCCAGCAGCCCGGGCTTTTGGACTAGCGGGAGGATCAATGAGCAGTTCTTC. Amino acids: CASSPGFWTSGRINEQFF.